A selection of T cell receptor beta chains follows, all from one sample in a study of human T cells and chemical hapten exposure. MiXCR, applied by TCRdb to the RACE reads, yields one record per CDR3 protein. The profile shows about 120,000 distinct CDR3 sequences, about 13% of them singletons. The input for sequencing was whole blood, taken in connection with sensitization to the hapten diphenylcyclopropenone (DPC). Receptors originate from a young woman with alopecia areata. Some clones in this sample may be carry-over from other donors' samples. Both conserved end residues are trimmed from each CDR3.

v_call cdr3_length cdr3_aa
TRBV5-1 13 ASSPWDTLNTEAF
TRBV12-3/TRBV12-4 13 ASTTSGRIYNEQF
TRBV2 12 ASSVGQANYGYT
TRBV6-5 11 ASSYSEDSPLH
TRBV6-2/TRBV6-3 15 ASSYSHSSGGDNEQY
TRBV27 13 ASSLLAGVYNEQF
TRBV7-2 12 ASSLASRNYGYT
TRBV19 13 ASSRTGTFHYEQY
TRBV28 8 ASSGNEQF
TRBV14 9 ASSQAGEVF
TRBV11-3 13 ASSFSSVGTDTQY
TRBV29-1 11 SVEGSRGNEQF
TRBV20-1 12 SASRDRGPYEQY
TRBV20-1 11 SAPGQTTGELF
TRBV7-2 11 ASSLTSYNEQF
TRBV29-1 11 SVGDLYQETQY
TRBV2 13 ASTPGTQKNQPQH
TRBV30 12 AWSRDSGGYGYT
TRBV6-1 13 ASSDLRGSNQPQH
TRBV6-2/TRBV6-3 11 ASSYSGLAGLY
TRBV27 15 ASSLTPEHYSNQPQH
TRBV18 11 ASSTGPGTEAF
TRBV5-1 11 ASSPVGGDEQF
TRBV5-4 12 ASSLGLGRYEQY
TRBV7-5 18 ISVPEAPLYSGANTGELF
TRBV29-1 11 SVEVVERYGYT
TRBV6-2/TRBV6-3 13 ASSAWGLVVHEQF
TRBV18 14 ASSSMASGGQETQY
TRBV7-2 16 ASSLRVTSGRPTDTQY
TRBV18 11 ASSQRDQETQY
TRBV3-1 14 ASSHIDQEDTGELF
TRBV9 12 ASSLTPYVDEQF
TRBV7-9 13 ASSLVSDSPYEQY
TRBV6-2/TRBV6-3 9 ASSNTDEQY
TRBV6-2/TRBV6-3 12 ASSYTGPNQPQH
TRBV29-1 10 SVRGQGNEQF
TRBV5-5 13 ASTLLQGLKEKLF
TRBV11-2 16 ASTYLAPSGGTRHTQY
TRBV7-9 13 ASSSPGAGVYGYT
TRBV4-3 14 ASSRRGGQGNYGFT
TRBV6-6 12 ASNRQGASETQY
TRBV29-1 14 SVERWTGGKIDTQY
TRBV7-2 18 ASSFYRLAGGPKAPDTQY
TRBV6-6 13 ASSPGTQFYNEQF
TRBV7-2 14 ANSFTQGPGANVLT
TRBV6-5 13 ASRVRSRGQEKLF